The sequence of this T cell receptor beta chain was determined in a study of molecular identifiers for immune sequencing clone quantification. Whole-study findings and limits: Even with 800,000 to 1,000,000 naive cells present, spiked Jurkat TCR RNA from one cell was reportedly detectable. For effector cells, clones above 20 RNA copies held over 97% of molecules; for naive cells, under 1%.

Listed TCR primers, together with previously described methods, were used for the bulk TCR libraries. From the PCR reads, TCRdb called clonotypes with MiXCR, one entry per CDR3 protein. This table has about 320,000 distinct CDR3 sequences, over 20% appearing once. The sorting of naive CD8 T cells used the CD8+CD4-CCR7+CD45RA+ phenotype. Worth noting for this clonotype: The antigen remains unidentified.

The TCR comes from a human donor in good health. Some libraries in this study had Jurkat cell RNA spiked in. Sample: naive CD8+ T cells from blood, with Jurkat cell RNA spiked in. Subset here: FACS-sorted CD8+CD4-CCR7+CD45RA+ naive T cells.

CDR3 sequence reads: CASSLTGALLNTEAFF. The CDR3 DNA reads TGTGCCAGCAGCCTTACAGGGGCGCTCTTGAACACTGAAGCTTTCTTT. The chain is built from TRBV7-2 and TRBJ1-1; 7 nucleotides match TRBD1. The CDR3 length is 16 residues. From germline, CDR1 is SGHTA and CDR2 FQGNSA. The junction had 9 bases not matched to a gene; V was cut back by 5 bases and J by 0 bases.